These 22 T cell receptor beta chains share one sample of origin, sequenced in a study of T cell changes during pregnancy in multiple sclerosis. Measured with immunoSEQ multiplex PCR; TCRdb has only the in-frame clones, and not every one. The sample shows about 38,000 clones, 85% to 95% of them seen only once. Here the sequenced sample was CD4+ T cells from peripheral blood mononuclear cells, taken in the second trimester of pregnancy. These receptors were obtained from a female donor with multiple sclerosis, enrolled in a pregnancy study.

The V gene is TRBV7-6, the J gene TRBJ1-1; D unresolved. The CDR3 is 14 amino acids. Germline CDR1 SGHVS, CDR2 FNYEAQ. Trimming took 1 base from V and 5 from J, leaving 11 bases between them. This chain's CDR3 is CASSLGGKETEAFF. CDR3 bases: TGTGCCAGCAGCTTAGGAGGGAAGGAGACTGAAGCTTTCTTT.

V gene TRBV27 combines with J gene TRBJ2-2; D may be TRBD2 (6 bases). Looked up from germline, CDR1 is MNHEY and CDR2 is SMNVEV (reference sequence). Trimming took off 5 bases at V and 7 bases at J, with 17 bases between the two ends. The CDR3 totals 15 residues. CDR3 in DNA: TGTGCCAGCAGTGTACCGGGCCTGCGGGGCGGGGAGCTGTTTTTT. Its translation is CASSVPGLRGGELFF.

The V and J genes are TRBV9 and TRBJ1-5; D not certain. Germline V gene data show CDR1 as SGDLS and CDR2 as YYNGEE. This CDR3 has 18 residues. V was trimmed by 0 bases and J by 0 bases, leaving 16 bases between them. The CDR3: CASSVAAGEKNSNQPQHF. The DNA for the CDR3 is TGTGCCAGCAGCGTAGCTGCGGGAGAAAAGAATAGCAATCAGCCCCAGCATTTT.

The CDR3 bases are TGTGCCAGCAGTTACTCCCGAGGGCACAATGAGCAGTTCTTC. This gives the protein CASSYSRGHNEQFF. The genes are TRBV6-5 and TRBJ2-1, with D possibly TRBD2 on 5 matching bases. Trimming shortened V by 0 bases and J by 5 bases, and 8 bases separated the two germline ends. CDR3 size: 14 residues. Germline CDR1 is MNHEY and CDR2 is SVGAGI.

The V gene is TRBV6-1, the J gene TRBJ2-3; the match to TRBD1 covers 8 bases. Germline V CDR1 and CDR2: MNHNS, SASEGT. J gave up 9 bases and V 3 bases, and 8 bases lay outside the gene matches. This CDR3 comprises 14 residues. The CDR3 DNA sequence: TGTGCCAGCAGTGAGTACCCCCGGACAGGGACGCAGTATTTT. Translation gives CASSEYPRTGTQYF.

CDR3 DNA: TGTGCCAGCAGCATCGGACAGGGGGCTCACACTGAAGCTTTCTTT. Translating gives CASSIGQGAHTEAFF. The chain combines TRBV9 with TRBJ1-1, with 11 nucleotides matching TRBD1. The CDR3 is made up of 15 amino acids. Germline assignment: CDR1 SGDLS and CDR2 YYNGEE. J gave up 3 bases and V 4 bases, and 5 bases lay outside the gene matches. Full variable domain (rest looked up from reference TRBV9 and TRBJ1-1): DSGVTQTPKHLITATGQRVTLRCSPRSGDLSVYWYQQSLDQGLQFLIQYYNGEERAKGNILERFSAQQFPDLHSELNLSSLELGDSALYFCASSIGQGAHTEAFFGQGTRLTVV.

The J gene is TRBJ2-4, the V gene TRBV14; D is perhaps TRBD2 (5 bases). The CDR3 totals 12 residues. CDR1 and CDR2 from the germline V gene are SGHDN and FVKESK. V dropped 4 bases and J dropped 10 bases, with 11 bases sitting between them. The CDR3 DNA is TGTGCCAGCAGCCCCCGCGGGTATATTCAGTACTTC. Translating gives CASSPRGYIQYF.

The chain links TRBV2 to TRBJ1-3; D unresolved. The germline V gene has CDR1 SNHLY and CDR2 FYNNEI. The CDR3 is 14 residues long. The germline V and J ends were trimmed by 3 bases and 10 bases, with 16 bases remaining between them. DNA of the CDR3: TGTGCCAGCAGTGACCCCTCAGGATCTGGGACCATATATTTT. Protein product: CASSDPSGSGTIYF.

The CDR3: CASSLLGTLSYEQYF. For the CDR3, the DNA is TGCGCCAGCAGCCTCCTTGGGACTCTTTCCTACGAGCAGTACTTC. This chain links TRBV5-1 with TRBJ2-7; TRBD2 might be the D (6 bases). CDR1 and CDR2 (germline): SGHRS, YFSETQ. The CDR3 loop spans 15 amino acids. Trimming shortened V by 4 bases and J by 1 base, and 15 bases separated the two germline ends.

The rearrangement joins TRBV2 to TRBJ2-5, with 9 bases matching TRBD1. Germline loops: CDR1 SNHLY, CDR2 FYNNEI. CDR3 size: 15 residues. The ends lost 7 bases at V and 5 bases at J; junction bases unmatched: 11. CDR3 in amino acids: CASNINRGRGETQYF. CDR3 DNA sequence: TGTGCCAGCAACATAAACAGGGGGCGCGGGGAGACCCAGTACTTC.

This chain links TRBV29-1 with TRBJ1-1, with D possibly matching TRBD1 (6 bases). CDR1 and CDR2 (germline): SQVTM, ANQGSEA. The CDR3 sequence is 14 residues long. V lost 7 bases to trimming and J lost 3 bases, with 18 bases between them. The CDR3 spells CSALITGRDTEAFF. CDR3 nucleotides: TGCAGCGCCTTAATTACAGGGAGAGACACTGAAGCTTTCTTT.

The chain uses TRBV5-1 and TRBJ2-2; a possible D gene is TRBD2 (7 bases). Germline lookup yields CDR1 SGHRS and CDR2 YFSETQ. CDR3 length: 14 amino acids. Trimming left V 7 bases short and J 1 base short, with 11 bases between. The CDR3 sequence: CASGGAGNTGELFF. In DNA, the CDR3 is TGCGCCAGCGGGGGGGCCGGGAACACCGGGGAGCTGTTTTTT.

The chain links TRBV19 to TRBJ2-6; no definite D call. Per the germline V gene, CDR1 is LNHDA and CDR2 is SQIVND (reference sequence). Trimming shortened V by 4 bases and J by 0 bases, and 10 bases separated the two germline ends. The CDR3 contains 16 residues. CDR3 nucleotide sequence: TGTGCCAGTAGTACGGTCCATTTCTCTGGGGCCAACGTCCTGACTTTC. Protein product: CASSTVHFSGANVLTF.

V and J are TRBV5-1 and TRBJ2-1; 9 bases align to TRBD2. The J segment lost 7 bases and the V segment lost 5 bases, leaving 13 bases of the junction unmatched. This CDR3 contains 16 residues. Germline V gene data show CDR1 as SGHRS and CDR2 as YFSETQ. The CDR3 here is CASSPQAGGLWNEQFF. In nucleotides, the CDR3 is TGCGCCAGCAGTCCGCAAGCGGGAGGACTTTGGAATGAGCAGTTCTTC.

The V gene is TRBV11-2, the J gene TRBJ2-1; 11 bases line up with TRBD2. The V gene's germline CDR1 is SGHAT and CDR2 FQNNGV. CDR3 size: 18 residues. J was trimmed by 3 bases and V by 5 bases; bases with no gene match: 12. The CDR3 region is CASSPRVLAGVHYNEQFF. The CDR3 DNA is TGTGCCAGCAGCCCCAGGGTACTAGCGGGAGTTCACTACAATGAGCAGTTCTTC.

The CDR3 protein is CASSPNTGGFYTNYGYTF. In nucleotides, the CDR3 is TGTGCCAGCAGCCCCAATACAGGGGGCTTCTACACTAACTATGGCTACACCTTC. This chain joins TRBV7-9 and TRBJ1-2; 9 nucleotides align to TRBD1. Per germline, CDR1 SEHNR and CDR2 FQNEAQ (reference sequence). This CDR3 contains 18 residues. V shed 5 bases and J 0 bases; nucleotides not matched to a gene: 13.

The J gene is TRBJ1-1, the V gene TRBV7-9, with D possibly being TRBD1 (5 bases). Trimming cost V 7 bases and J 11 bases, with 17 bases left between them. In germline, CDR1 is SEHNR, CDR2 FQNEAQ (reference sequence). This CDR3 has 12 residues. CDR3 region: CASTPRVGSAFF. CDR3 sequence (DNA): TGTGCCAGCACTCCCAGGGTAGGTTCGGCTTTCTTT.

The CDR3 DNA follows: TGTGCCAGCAGCCCAGGGGGCGCCCGGGGCTCCTACGAGCAGTACTTC. Residues: CASSPGGARGSYEQYF. V usage is TRBV11-2 and J usage is TRBJ2-7; 8 bases map to TRBD1. The CDR3 runs to 16 residues. The V segment lost 5 bases and the J segment 0 bases; nucleotides outside the gene matches: 9. Germline lookup yields CDR1 SGHAT and CDR2 FQNNGV.

The chain links TRBV2 to TRBJ1-5, with D possibly being TRBD1 (5 bases). In germline, CDR1 is SNHLY, CDR2 FYNNEI. Trimming pared 5 bases from V and 4 bases from J, leaving 12 bases between. The CDR3 contains 14 residues. The CDR3 sequence is CASSLVGGNQPQHF. The CDR3, as DNA: TGTGCCAGCAGTTTGGTGGGGGGGAATCAGCCCCAGCATTTT.

The V gene is TRBV27, the J gene TRBJ1-1, with TRBD1 matching 7 bases. CDR1 and CDR2 (germline): MNHEY, SMNVEV (reference sequence). V trimming: 7 bases; J trimming: 1 base; junction bases outside the gene matches: 9. CDR3 length: 15 amino acids. The CDR3 loop reads CASTNRGRGNTEAFF. CDR3 nucleotide sequence: TGTGCCAGCACAAACAGGGGACGGGGGAACACTGAAGCTTTCTTT.

The rearrangement joins TRBV4-2 to TRBJ2-5; D ambiguous. The J call is in doubt because the DNA end fits TRBJ2-7 better. Germline CDR1 is LGHNA and CDR2 is YNFKEQ. CDR3 length: 14 amino acids. The CDR3, as DNA: TGTGCCAGCAGCCAAGATTGGGTAGCCTACGAGCAGTACTTC. Encoded protein: CASSQDWVAYEQYF.

This chain links TRBV6-1 with TRBJ1-6; 7 bases are a match to TRBD1. This CDR3 spans 16 amino acids. The J segment lost 7 bases and the V segment lost 3 bases, leaving 9 bases of the junction unmatched. Germline V gene data show CDR1 as MNHNS and CDR2 as SASEGT. This CDR3 is CASSDQGGTGNSPLHF. DNA for the CDR3: TGTGCCAGCAGTGACCAAGGGGGCACAGGAAATTCACCCCTCCACTTT.